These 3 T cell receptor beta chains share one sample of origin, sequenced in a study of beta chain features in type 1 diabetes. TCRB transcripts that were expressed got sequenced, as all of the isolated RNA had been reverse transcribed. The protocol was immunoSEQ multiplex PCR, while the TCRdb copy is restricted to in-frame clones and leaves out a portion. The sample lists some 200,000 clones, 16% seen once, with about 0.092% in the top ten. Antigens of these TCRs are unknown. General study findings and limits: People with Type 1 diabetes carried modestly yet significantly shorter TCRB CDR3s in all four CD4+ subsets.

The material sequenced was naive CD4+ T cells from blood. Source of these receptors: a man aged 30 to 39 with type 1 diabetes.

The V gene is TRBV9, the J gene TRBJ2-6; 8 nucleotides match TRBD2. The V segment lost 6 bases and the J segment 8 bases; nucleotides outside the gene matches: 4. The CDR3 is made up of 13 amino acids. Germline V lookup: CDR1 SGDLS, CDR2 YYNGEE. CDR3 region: CASTTGGTNVLTF. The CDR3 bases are TGTGCCAGCACCACGGGGGGGACCAACGTCCTGACTTTC.

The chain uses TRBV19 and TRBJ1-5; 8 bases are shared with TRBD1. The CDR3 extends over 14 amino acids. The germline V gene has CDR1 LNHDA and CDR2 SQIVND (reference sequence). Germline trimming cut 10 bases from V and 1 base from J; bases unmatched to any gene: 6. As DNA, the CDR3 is TGTGCCACCCGACAGGGGTCGAGCAATCAGCCCCAGCATTTT. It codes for CATRQGSSNQPQHF.

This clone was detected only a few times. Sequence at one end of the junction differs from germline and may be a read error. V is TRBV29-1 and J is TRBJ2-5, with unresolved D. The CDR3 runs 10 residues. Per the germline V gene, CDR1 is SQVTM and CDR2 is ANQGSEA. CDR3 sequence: CSAERETQYF. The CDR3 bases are TGCAGCGCTGAACGTGAGACCCAGTACTTC.